The source of this T cell receptor (beta chain) is a study of cytotoxic CD8 clonotypes in ibrutinib-treated CLL. Libraries were prepared by immunoSEQ multiplex PCR; TCRdb keeps only in-frame clonotypes and omits some of them. The sample shows about 160,000 clones, about four fifths of them seen only once. Trimming removed 5 bases from V and 8 bases from J, with 15 bases in between. The CDR3 loop spans 14 amino acids. Germline loops: CDR1 MNHEY, CDR2 SVGAGI. This sequence joins TRBV6-5 and TRBJ1-4; unclear D gene. The source was PBMCs, collected after 24 months of ibrutinib treatment. The sequence was collected from a human donor with chronic lymphocytic leukemia. The DNA of the CDR3 is TGTGCCAGCAGTCCAGACCTCCGAGGGGAAAAACTGTTTTTT. Amino acid sequence: CASSPDLRGEKLFF.